Listed here are 23 T cell receptor beta chains from one sample, sequenced in a study of shared clonotypes between healthy human individuals. Method: immunoSEQ multiplex PCR; TCRdb's copy keeps in-frame clones and lacks some. The sample records 2 million to 2.5 million clones, around 90% being singletons. The source material was naive CD4+ T cells from PBMCs. Subset specified: CD45RA+ positively selected. These receptors came from a man aged 18 to 29 in good health. Some clones in this sample may be carry-over from other donors' samples.

Comments on this clone: Other nucleotide sequences from this sample produce the same CDR3. The chain has TRBV11-3 and TRBJ2-1; D is undetermined. CDR1 is SGHNT and CDR2 is YENEEA in the germline V gene. Trimming took off 1 base at V and 5 bases at J, with 6 bases between the two ends. The CDR3 extends over 13 amino acids. The CDR3 is CASSLGPNNEQFF. CDR3 nucleotides: TGTGCCAGCAGCTTAGGCCCAAACAATGAGCAGTTCTTC.

Worth noting for this clone: This specimen includes other DNA sequences encoding the same CDR3. CDR3 region: CASSVSGTSSYNEQFF. As DNA, the CDR3 is TGTGCCAGCAGCGTAAGCGGGACTAGCTCCTACAATGAGCAGTTCTTC. The rearrangement uses TRBV9 and TRBJ2-1; TRBD2 matches at 8 bases. Germline V lookup: CDR1 SGDLS, CDR2 YYNGEE. The junction had 3 bases not matched to a gene; V was cut back by 1 base and J by 0 bases. CDR3 size: 16 residues.

The genes are TRBV7-9 and TRBJ1-2; D unclear. CDR3 size: 14 residues. The V gene's germline CDR1 is SEHNR and CDR2 FQNEAQ (reference sequence). V lost 1 base and J lost 2, with 8 bases in between. This CDR3 reads CASSLDSDNYGYTF. The CDR3 nucleotides are TGTGCCAGCAGCTTAGACTCAGACAACTATGGCTACACCTTC.

The J gene is TRBJ2-2, the V gene TRBV7-6, with 7 bases that match TRBD2. CDR3 length: 16 amino acids. Germline CDR1 is SGHVS and CDR2 is FNYEAQ. J lost 1 base, V lost 2 bases, and 4 bases had no gene match. The CDR3 bases are TGTGCCAGCAGCTTACTAGCGGCGGGGAACACCGGGGAGCTGTTTTTT. Protein sequence: CASSLLAAGNTGELFF.

This rearrangement joins TRBV4-1 to TRBJ2-3; 8 bases line up with TRBD1. Germline CDR1 reads MGHRA; CDR2 reads YSYEKL. Trimming took 2 bases from V and 3 from J; bases not matched to a gene: 7. This CDR3 region has 16 residues. CDR3 in DNA: TGCGCCAGCAGCCAACCGTCCCGGGACAGGACAGATACGCAGTATTTT. Its translation is CASSQPSRDRTDTQYF.

The chain combines TRBV19 with TRBJ2-3; D possibly matches TRBD1 or TRBD2 (5 bases each). The CDR3 sequence is 15 residues long. Deletions cut 6 bases from V and 1 base from J, with 14 bases between. From germline, CDR1 is LNHDA and CDR2 SQIVND (reference sequence). The CDR3 sequence: CASSLGAGGTDTQYF. CDR3 in DNA: TGTGCCAGTAGCCTTGGGGCGGGCGGCACAGATACGCAGTATTTT.

The J gene is TRBJ1-4, the V gene TRBV7-2; tentatively, D is TRBD1 (5 bases). Germline V gives CDR1 SGHTA, CDR2 FQGNSA. Trimming stripped 2 bases from V and 8 bases from J, with 15 bases between. The CDR3 extends over 15 amino acids. The chain's CDR3 is CASSLQAAGGEKLFF. The DNA for the CDR3 is TGTGCCAGCAGCTTACAGGCGGCGGGGGGAGAAAAACTGTTTTTT.

V is TRBV9 and J is TRBJ1-1; D ambiguous. The germline CDR1 and CDR2 sequences are SGDLS and YYNGEE. The ends were cut back, 0 bases at V and 1 base at J, with 7 bases in the middle. This CDR3 region has 14 residues. The CDR3 nucleotides are TGTGCCAGCAGCGTAGAGCCGACGAACACTGAAGCTTTCTTT. Amino acids: CASSVEPTNTEAFF.

V gene TRBV21-1 combines with J gene TRBJ1-1. TRBV21-1 is given as a pseudogene. This CDR3 has 13 residues. Here the CDR3 reads CASSRGPRHEAFF. In nucleotides, the CDR3 is TGTGCCAGCAGCAGGGGACCGCGACATGAAGCTTTCTTT.

The chain has TRBV7-2 and TRBJ1-2; tentative D call: TRBD1 (5 bases). V was clipped by 3 bases and J by 3 bases, with 11 bases between them. The germline V gene encodes CDR1 SGHTA and CDR2 FQGNSA. The CDR3 consists of 14 residues. The CDR3 region is CASSFGGRDYGYTF. CDR3 nucleotide sequence: TGTGCCAGCAGCTTTGGGGGAAGGGACTATGGCTACACCTTC.

This chain uses TRBV19 with TRBJ1-2; D is perhaps TRBD1 (5 bases). Trimming stripped 8 bases from V and 0 bases from J, with 13 bases between. Germline V CDR1 and CDR2: LNHDA, SQIVND (reference sequence). This CDR3 spans 14 amino acids. The chain's CDR3 is CASGGWDANYGYTF. The DNA of the CDR3 is TGTGCCAGTGGTGGTTGGGACGCTAACTATGGCTACACCTTC.

J is TRBJ1-3 and V is TRBV5-1, with D hard to call. The CDR3 is 16 amino acids. V lost 4 bases, J lost 0 bases, and 14 bases lay in between. Per germline, CDR1 SGHRS and CDR2 YFSETQ. This chain's CDR3 is CASSPPTTSSGNTIYF. DNA of the CDR3: TGCGCCAGCAGCCCGCCGACTACGAGCTCTGGAAACACCATATATTTT.

This clone was counted a single time. The chain employs TRBV5-1 and TRBJ2-7; D tentatively reads TRBD1 or TRBD2 (6 bases each). Trimming shortened V by 8 bases and J by 3 bases, and 15 bases separated the two germline ends. Germline V CDR1 and CDR2: SGHRS, YFSETQ. The CDR3 consists of 13 residues. In DNA, the CDR3 is TGCGCCAGTGGGCCGGAGGGGGGCTACGAGCAGTACTTC. This translates into CASGPEGGYEQYF.

The chain joins TRBV21-1 to TRBJ2-7; the DNA was not compared with TRBD1, the D call given in the table. TRBV21-1 is reported as a pseudogene. There are 18 residues in the CDR3. As DNA, the CDR3 is TGTGCCAGCAGCCACCCTTGGGGGAGGGACAGGGCCCCCTACGAGCAGTACTTC. Translating it yields CASSHPWGRDRAPYEQYF.

This clone appeared once. This chain links TRBV5-8 with TRBJ1-6, with 7 bases aligning to TRBD1. The CDR3 consists of 14 residues. The J segment lost 10 bases and the V segment lost 4 bases, leaving 8 bases of the junction unmatched. The germline V gene encodes CDR1 SGHTS and CDR2 YDEGEE. CDR3 protein: CASSQGQEWSPLHF. The CDR3, as DNA: TGTGCCAGCAGCCAAGGACAGGAGTGGTCACCCCTCCACTTT.

Points on this clone: The same CDR3 is also encoded by other DNA sequences in this sample. The rearrangement links TRBV5-1 to TRBJ1-3; TRBD1 is a possible D gene (5 bases). With 0 bases removed from V and 3 bases from J, the gap between germline ends came to 10 bases. Germline V gives CDR1 SGHRS, CDR2 YFSETQ. The CDR3 consists of 15 residues. The CDR3 is CASSLAGAGGNTIYF. Here the CDR3 DNA reads TGCGCCAGCAGCTTGGCCGGGGCCGGTGGAAACACCATATATTTT.

The chain employs TRBV5-1 and TRBJ2-2; TRBD1 might be the D (5 bases). Germline CDR1 SGHRS, CDR2 YFSETQ. This CDR3 has 15 amino acids. The V and J ends lost 0 bases and 4 bases respectively, with 10 bases between them. CDR3 residues: CASSLAPGSTGELFF. The CDR3, as DNA: TGCGCCAGCAGCTTGGCCCCAGGGTCCACCGGGGAGCTGTTTTTT.

J is TRBJ2-3 and V is TRBV7-3, with D perhaps matching TRBD1 (5 bases). The ends were cut back, 5 bases at V and 0 bases at J, with 9 bases in the middle. CDR1 and CDR2 (germline): SGHTA, FQGTGA. The CDR3 contains 14 residues. This chain's CDR3 is CASSPAGSTDTQYF. The DNA for the CDR3 is TGTGCCAGCAGCCCAGCAGGGAGCACAGATACGCAGTATTTT. Supplemented by reference TRBV7-3 and TRBJ2-3, the full variable domain reads GAGVSQTPSNKVTEKGKYVELRCDPISGHTALYWYRQSLGQGPEFLIYFQGTGAADDSGLPNDRFFAVRPEGSVSTLKIQRTERGDSAVYLCASSPAGSTDTQYFGPGTRLTVL.

This chain connects TRBV14 to TRBJ1-1; tentative D call: TRBD1 (5 bases). The CDR3 totals 15 residues. The V gene lost 4 bases and the J gene lost 0 bases, with 12 bases spanning the gap. Germline loops: CDR1 SGHDN, CDR2 FVKESK. This CDR3 reads CASSPPGTVNTEAFF. The CDR3 coding sequence is TGTGCCAGCAGCCCTCCGGGGACGGTGAACACTGAAGCTTTCTTT.

This clone was seen once. The chain recombines TRBV2 with TRBJ2-1, with D unclear. The germline CDR1 and CDR2 sequences are SNHLY and FYNNEI. The CDR3 has 14 amino acids. V was cut by 6 bases and J by 6 bases, with 15 bases left in between. CDR3 sequence reads: CASRLGSNPNEQFF. Here the CDR3 DNA reads TGTGCCAGCAGGCTAGGAAGCAACCCCAATGAGCAGTTCTTC.

This clone was detected once. The V gene is TRBV4-1, the J gene TRBJ1-5, with a weak D call TRBD1 (6 bases). CDR1 and CDR2 (germline): MGHRA, YSYEKL. This CDR3 has 15 amino acids. V shed 6 bases and J shed 6 bases, with 18 bases lying between them. DNA for the CDR3: TGCGCCAGCAGTTCCCTGGTCGGGGGCGGTCAGCCCCAGCATTTT. Translated: CASSSLVGGGQPQHF.

V is TRBV15 and J is TRBJ2-2; D is unclear. Trimming cost V 1 base and J 7 bases, with 13 bases left between them. Germline V gene sequence: CDR1 LNHNV, CDR2 YYDKDF (reference sequence). The CDR3 sequence is 15 residues long. In DNA form, the CDR3 reads TGTGCCACCAGCAGAGGATACACCTGGGGCGGGGAGCTGTTTTTT. It codes for CATSRGYTWGGELFF.

Of note for this clone: Other DNA sequences within the sample encode an identical CDR3. V usage is TRBV6-5 and J usage is TRBJ2-2; TRBD2 agrees at 8 bases. The germline CDR1 and CDR2 sequences are MNHEY and SVGAGI. This CDR3 comprises 15 residues. Trimming cost V 4 bases and J 2 bases; bases outside gene matches: 3. This CDR3 reads CASSSLAGNTGELFF. CDR3 coding DNA: TGTGCCAGCAGTTCCCTAGCGGGCAACACCGGGGAGCTGTTTTTT.